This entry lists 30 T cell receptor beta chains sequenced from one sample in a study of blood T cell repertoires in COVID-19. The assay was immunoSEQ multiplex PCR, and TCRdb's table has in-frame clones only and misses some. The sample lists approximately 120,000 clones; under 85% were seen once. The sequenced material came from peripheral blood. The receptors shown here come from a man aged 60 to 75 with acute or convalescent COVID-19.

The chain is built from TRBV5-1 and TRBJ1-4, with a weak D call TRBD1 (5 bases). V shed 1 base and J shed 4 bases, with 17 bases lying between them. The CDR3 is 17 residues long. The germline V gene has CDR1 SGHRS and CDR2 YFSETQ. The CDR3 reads CASSLSAGAVNNEKLFF. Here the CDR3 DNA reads TGCGCCAGCAGCTTGAGTGCTGGGGCGGTTAATAATGAAAAACTGTTTTTT.

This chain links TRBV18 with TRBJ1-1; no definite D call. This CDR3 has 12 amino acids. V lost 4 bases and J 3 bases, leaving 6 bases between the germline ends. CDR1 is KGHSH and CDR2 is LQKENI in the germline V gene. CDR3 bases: TGTGCCAGCTCACGGGCGCACACTGAAGCTTTCTTT. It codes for CASSRAHTEAFF. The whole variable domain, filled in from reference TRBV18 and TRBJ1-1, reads NAGVMQNPRHLVRRRGQEARLRCSPMKGHSHVYWYRQLPEEGLKFMVYLQKENIIDESGMPKERFSAEFPKEGPSILRIQQVVRGDSAAYFCASSRAHTEAFFGQGTRLTVV.

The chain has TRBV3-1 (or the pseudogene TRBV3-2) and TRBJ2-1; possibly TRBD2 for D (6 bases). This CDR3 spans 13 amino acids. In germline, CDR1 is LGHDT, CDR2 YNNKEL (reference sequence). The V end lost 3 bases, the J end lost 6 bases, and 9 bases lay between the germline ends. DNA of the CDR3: TGTGCCAGCAGCCACGGGACTCCCAATGAGCAGTTCTTC. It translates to CASSHGTPNEQFF.

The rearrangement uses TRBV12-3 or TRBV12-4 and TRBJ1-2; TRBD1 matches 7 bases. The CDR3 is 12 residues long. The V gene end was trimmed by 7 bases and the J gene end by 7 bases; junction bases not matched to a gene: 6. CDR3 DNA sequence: TGTGCCAGCAAGCAACAGGGGCCTGGCTACACCTTC. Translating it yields CASKQQGPGYTF.

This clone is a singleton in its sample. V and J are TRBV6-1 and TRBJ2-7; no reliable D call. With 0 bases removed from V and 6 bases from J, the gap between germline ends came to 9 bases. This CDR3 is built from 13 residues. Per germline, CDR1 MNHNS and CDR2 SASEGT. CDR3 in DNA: TGTGCCAGCAGTGAAGCGAGGCTTGCCGAGCAGTACTTC. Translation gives CASSEARLAEQYF.

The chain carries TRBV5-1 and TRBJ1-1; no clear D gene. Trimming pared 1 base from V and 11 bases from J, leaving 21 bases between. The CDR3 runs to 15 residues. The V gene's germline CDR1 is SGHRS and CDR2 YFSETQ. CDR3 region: CASSLSTGANIGAFF. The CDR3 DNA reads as TGCGCCAGCAGCTTGTCGACGGGAGCCAACATAGGGGCTTTCTTT.

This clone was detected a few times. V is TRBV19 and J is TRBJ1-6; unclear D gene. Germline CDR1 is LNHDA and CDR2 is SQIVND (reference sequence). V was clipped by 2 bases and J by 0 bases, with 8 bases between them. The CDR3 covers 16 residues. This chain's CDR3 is CASSISANSYNSPLHF. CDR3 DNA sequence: TGTGCCAGTAGTATATCCGCGAACTCCTATAATTCACCCCTCCACTTT.

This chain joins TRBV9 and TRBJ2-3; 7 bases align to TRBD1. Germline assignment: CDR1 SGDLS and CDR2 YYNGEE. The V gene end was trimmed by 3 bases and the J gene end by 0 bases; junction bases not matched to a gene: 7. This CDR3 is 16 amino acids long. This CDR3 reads CASSARVQGSTDTQYF. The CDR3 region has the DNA TGTGCCAGCAGCGCCCGTGTACAGGGGAGCACAGATACGCAGTATTTT.

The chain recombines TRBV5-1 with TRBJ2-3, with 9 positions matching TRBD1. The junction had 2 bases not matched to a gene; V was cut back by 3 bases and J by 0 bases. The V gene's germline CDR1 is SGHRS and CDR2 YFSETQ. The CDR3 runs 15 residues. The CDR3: CASSSGQGSTDTQYF. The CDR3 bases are TGCGCCAGCAGCTCCGGACAGGGGAGCACAGATACGCAGTATTTT.

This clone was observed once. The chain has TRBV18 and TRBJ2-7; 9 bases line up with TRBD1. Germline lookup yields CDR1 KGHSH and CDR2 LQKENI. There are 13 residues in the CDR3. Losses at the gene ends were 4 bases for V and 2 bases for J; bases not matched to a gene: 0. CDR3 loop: CASSRQGAYEQYF. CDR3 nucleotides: TGTGCCAGCTCACGACAGGGGGCCTACGAGCAGTACTTC.

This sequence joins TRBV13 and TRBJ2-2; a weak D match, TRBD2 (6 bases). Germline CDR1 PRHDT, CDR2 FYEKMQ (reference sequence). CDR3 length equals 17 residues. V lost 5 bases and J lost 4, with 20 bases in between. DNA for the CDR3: TGTGCCAGCAGCATGACCCCGGGACTTGTGAGCACCGGGGAGCTGTTTTTT. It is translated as CASSMTPGLVSTGELFF.

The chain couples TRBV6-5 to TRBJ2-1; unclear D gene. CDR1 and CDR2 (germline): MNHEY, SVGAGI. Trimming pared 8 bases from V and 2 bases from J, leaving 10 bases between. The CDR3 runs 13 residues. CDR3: CASWSTTYNEQFF. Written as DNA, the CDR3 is TGTGCCAGCTGGAGTACGACCTACAATGAGCAGTTCTTC.

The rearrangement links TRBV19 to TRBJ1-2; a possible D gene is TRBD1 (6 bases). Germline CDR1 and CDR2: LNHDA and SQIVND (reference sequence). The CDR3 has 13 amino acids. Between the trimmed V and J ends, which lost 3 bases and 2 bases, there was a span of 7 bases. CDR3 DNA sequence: TGTGCCAGTAGTATGGGACAAAACTATGGCTACACCTTC. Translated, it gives CASSMGQNYGYTF.

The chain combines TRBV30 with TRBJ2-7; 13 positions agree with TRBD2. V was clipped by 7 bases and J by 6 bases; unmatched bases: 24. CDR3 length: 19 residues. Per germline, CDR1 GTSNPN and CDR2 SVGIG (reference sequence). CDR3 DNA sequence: TGTGCCTCAAGGACACGACCGGGACTAGCGGGACCGAGGGCGGTCGAGCAGTACTTC. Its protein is CASRTRPGLAGPRAVEQYF.

As DNA, the CDR3 is TGTGCCACCGCTTCACAGGGTGGTACTGAAGCTTTCTTT. Its protein is CATASQGGTEAFF. The chain combines TRBV7-3 with TRBJ1-1, with a possible D match to TRBD1 (6 bases). The CDR3 is 13 amino acids. In germline, CDR1 is SGHTA, CDR2 FQGTGA. The germline V and J ends were trimmed by 10 bases and 5 bases, with 17 bases remaining between them.

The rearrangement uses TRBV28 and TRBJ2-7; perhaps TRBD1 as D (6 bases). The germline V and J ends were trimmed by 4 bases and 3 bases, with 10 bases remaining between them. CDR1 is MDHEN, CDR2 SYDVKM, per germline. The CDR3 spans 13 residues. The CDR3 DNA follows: TGTGCCAGCAGTTCGGGACAAATCTACGAGCAGTACTTC. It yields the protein CASSSGQIYEQYF.

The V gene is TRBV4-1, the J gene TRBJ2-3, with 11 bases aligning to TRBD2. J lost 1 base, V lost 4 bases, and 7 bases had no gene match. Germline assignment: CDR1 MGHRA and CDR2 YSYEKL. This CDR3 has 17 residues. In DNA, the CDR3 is TGCGCCAGCAGCCCGACGGTAGCGGGAGGGCGCACAGATACGCAGTATTTT. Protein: CASSPTVAGGRTDTQYF.

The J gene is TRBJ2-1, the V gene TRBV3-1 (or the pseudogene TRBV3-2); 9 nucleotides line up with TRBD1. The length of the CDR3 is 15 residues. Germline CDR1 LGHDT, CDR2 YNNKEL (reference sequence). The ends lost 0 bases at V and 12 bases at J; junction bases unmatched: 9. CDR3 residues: CASSQDGTGWIGQFF. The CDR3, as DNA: TGTGCCAGCAGCCAAGATGGGACAGGGTGGATAGGGCAGTTCTTC.

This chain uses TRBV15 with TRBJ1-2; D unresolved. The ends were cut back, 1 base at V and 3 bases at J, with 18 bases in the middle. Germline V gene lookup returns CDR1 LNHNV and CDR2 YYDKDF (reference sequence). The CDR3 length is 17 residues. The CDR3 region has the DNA TGTGCCACCAGCAGAGCCGGAGGACGGGGAAGGGACTATGGCTACACCTTC. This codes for CATSRAGGRGRDYGYTF. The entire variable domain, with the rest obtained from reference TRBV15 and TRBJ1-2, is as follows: DAMVIQNPRYQVTQFGKPVTLSCSQTLNHNVMYWYQQKSSQAPKLLFHYYDKDFNNEADTPDNFQSRRPNTSFCFLDIRSPGLGDTAMYLCATSRAGGRGRDYGYTFGSGTRLTVV.

CDR3 sequence reads: CASKSRGLAGSPLHF. As DNA, the CDR3 is TGTGCCAGCAAATCGAGGGGGTTAGCTGGTTCACCCCTCCACTTT. V and J are TRBV27 and TRBJ1-6, with TRBD1 as a possible D gene (6 bases). The germline V gene has CDR1 MNHEY and CDR2 SMNVEV (reference sequence). The CDR3 is made up of 15 amino acids. The V end was cut by 7 bases, the J end by 9 bases, with 19 bases between.

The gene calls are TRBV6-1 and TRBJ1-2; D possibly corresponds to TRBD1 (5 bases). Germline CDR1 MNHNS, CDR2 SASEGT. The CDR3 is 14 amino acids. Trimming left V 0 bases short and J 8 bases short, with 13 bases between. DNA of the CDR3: TGTGCCAGCAGTGAAGCGGCCAGGGTACGAGGCTACACCTTC. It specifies CASSEAARVRGYTF.

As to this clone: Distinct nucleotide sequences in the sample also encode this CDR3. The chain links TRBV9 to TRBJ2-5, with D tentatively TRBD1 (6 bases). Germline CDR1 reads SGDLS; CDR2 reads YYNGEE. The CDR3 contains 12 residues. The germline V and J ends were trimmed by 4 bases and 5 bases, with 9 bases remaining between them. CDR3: CASSPRGETQYF. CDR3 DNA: TGTGCCAGCAGCCCGAGGGGGGAGACCCAGTACTTC.

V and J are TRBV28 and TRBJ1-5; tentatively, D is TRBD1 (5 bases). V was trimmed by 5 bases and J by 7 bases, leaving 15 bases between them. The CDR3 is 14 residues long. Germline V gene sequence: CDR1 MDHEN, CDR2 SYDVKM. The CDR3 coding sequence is TGTGCCAGCAGTCTCCGAGGGGCGGGGCAGCCCCAGCATTTT. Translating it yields CASSLRGAGQPQHF.

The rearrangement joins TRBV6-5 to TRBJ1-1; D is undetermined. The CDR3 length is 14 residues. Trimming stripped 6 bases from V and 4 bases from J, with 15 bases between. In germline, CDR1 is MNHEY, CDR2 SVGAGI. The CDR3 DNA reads TGTGCCAGCAGGCTTTCTACCTTCGGCACTGAAGCTTTCTTT. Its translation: CASRLSTFGTEAFF.

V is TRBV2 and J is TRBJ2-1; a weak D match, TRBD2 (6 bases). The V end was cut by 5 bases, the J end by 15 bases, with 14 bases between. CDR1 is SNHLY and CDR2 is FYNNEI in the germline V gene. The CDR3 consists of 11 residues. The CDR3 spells CASSYSGLRFF. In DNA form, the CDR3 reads TGTGCCAGCAGTTACTCGGGACTGAGGTTCTTC.

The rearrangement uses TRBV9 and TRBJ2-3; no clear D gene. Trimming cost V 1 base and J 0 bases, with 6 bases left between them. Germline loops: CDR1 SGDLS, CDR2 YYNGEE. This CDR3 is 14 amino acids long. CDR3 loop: CASSVFGSTDTQYF. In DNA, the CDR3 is TGTGCCAGCAGCGTATTTGGCAGCACAGATACGCAGTATTTT.

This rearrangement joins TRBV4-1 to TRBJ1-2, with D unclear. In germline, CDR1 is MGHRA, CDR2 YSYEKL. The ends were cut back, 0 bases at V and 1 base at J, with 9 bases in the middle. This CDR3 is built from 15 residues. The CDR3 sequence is CASSQDGQINYGYTF. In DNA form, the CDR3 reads TGCGCCAGCAGCCAAGATGGGCAGATTAACTATGGCTACACCTTC.

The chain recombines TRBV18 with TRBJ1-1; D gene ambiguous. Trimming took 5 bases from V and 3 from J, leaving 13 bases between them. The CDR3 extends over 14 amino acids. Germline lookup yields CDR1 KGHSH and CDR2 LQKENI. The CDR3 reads CASSSSSLDTEAFF. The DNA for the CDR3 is TGTGCCAGCTCAAGTAGCAGCCTAGACACTGAAGCTTTCTTT.

DNA of the CDR3: TGTGCCAGCAGTGCCGGACAGGGGCCGGACGAGCAGTACTTC. This gives the protein CASSAGQGPDEQYF. V gene TRBV2 combines with J gene TRBJ2-7, with TRBD1 identical over 9 bases. Germline assignment: CDR1 SNHLY and CDR2 FYNNEI. CDR3 size: 14 residues. Trimming took 4 bases from V and 5 from J; bases not matched to a gene: 6.

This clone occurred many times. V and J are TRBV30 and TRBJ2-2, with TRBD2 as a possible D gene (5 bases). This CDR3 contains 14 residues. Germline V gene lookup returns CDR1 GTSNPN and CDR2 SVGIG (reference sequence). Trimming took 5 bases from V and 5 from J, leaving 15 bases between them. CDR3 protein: CAWGLEGVTGELFF. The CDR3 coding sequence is TGTGCCTGGGGGCTCGAGGGAGTGACCGGGGAGCTGTTTTTT.